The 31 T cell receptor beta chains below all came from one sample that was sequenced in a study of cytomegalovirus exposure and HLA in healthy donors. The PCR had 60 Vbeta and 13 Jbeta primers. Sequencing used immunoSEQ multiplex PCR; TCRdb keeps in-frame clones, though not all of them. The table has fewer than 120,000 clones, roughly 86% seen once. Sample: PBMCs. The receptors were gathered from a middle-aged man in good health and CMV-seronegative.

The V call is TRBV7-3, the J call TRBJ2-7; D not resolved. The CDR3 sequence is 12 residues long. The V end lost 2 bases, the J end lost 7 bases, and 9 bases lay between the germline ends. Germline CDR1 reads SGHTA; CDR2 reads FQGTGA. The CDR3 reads CASSLGVGEQYF. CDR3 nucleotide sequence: TGTGCCAGCAGCTTAGGAGTAGGAGAGCAGTACTTC.

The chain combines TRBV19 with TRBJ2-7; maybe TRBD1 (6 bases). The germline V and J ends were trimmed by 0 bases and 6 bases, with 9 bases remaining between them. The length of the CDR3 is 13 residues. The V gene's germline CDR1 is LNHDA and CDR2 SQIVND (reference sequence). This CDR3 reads CASSIEQGSEQYF. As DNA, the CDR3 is TGTGCCAGTAGTATAGAACAGGGAAGCGAGCAGTACTTC.

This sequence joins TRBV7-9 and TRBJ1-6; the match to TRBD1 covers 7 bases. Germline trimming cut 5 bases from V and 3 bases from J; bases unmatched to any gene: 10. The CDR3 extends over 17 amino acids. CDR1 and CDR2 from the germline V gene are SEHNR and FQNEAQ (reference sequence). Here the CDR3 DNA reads TGTGCCAGCAGCGGCCGGGACAGCTTCCTCTATAATTCACCCCTCCACTTT. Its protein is CASSGRDSFLYNSPLHF.

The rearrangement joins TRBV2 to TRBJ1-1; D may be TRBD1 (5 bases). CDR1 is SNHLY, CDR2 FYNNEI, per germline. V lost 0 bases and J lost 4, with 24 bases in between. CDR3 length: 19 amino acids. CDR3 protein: CASSEARAGVSGPSTEAFF. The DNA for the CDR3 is TGTGCCAGCAGTGAAGCGCGGGCGGGGGTTTCGGGCCCAAGCACTGAAGCTTTCTTT.

CDR3 protein: CASFRAGLTDTQYF. DNA for the CDR3: TGTGCCAGCTTCAGGGCAGGGCTAACAGATACGCAGTATTTT. The chain carries TRBV6-1 and TRBJ2-3; D may be TRBD1 (5 bases). V was shortened by 8 bases and J by 3 bases, with 15 bases between the two germline ends. This CDR3 has 14 residues. CDR1 is MNHNS and CDR2 is SASEGT in the germline V gene.

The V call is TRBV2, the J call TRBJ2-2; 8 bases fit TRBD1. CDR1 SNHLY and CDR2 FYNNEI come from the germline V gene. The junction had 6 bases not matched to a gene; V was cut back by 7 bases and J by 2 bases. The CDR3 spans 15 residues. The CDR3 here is CASNGQGANTGELFF. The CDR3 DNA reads TGTGCCAGCAACGGGCAGGGGGCAAACACCGGGGAGCTGTTTTTT.

This chain's CDR3 is CASSPPGQGSNEQFF. CDR3 sequence (DNA): TGTGCCAGTAGTCCCCCGGGACAGGGTAGCAATGAGCAGTTCTTC. J is TRBJ2-1 and V is TRBV19, with 9 bases lining up with TRBD1. The germline V gene has CDR1 LNHDA and CDR2 SQIVND (reference sequence). With 5 bases clipped from V and 6 bases from J, the junction kept 8 bases outside the gene matches. This CDR3 spans 15 amino acids.

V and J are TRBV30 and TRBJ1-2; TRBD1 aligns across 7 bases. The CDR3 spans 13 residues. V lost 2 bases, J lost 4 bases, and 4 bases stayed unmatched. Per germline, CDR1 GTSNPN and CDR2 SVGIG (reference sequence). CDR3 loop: CAWSRDRPYGYTF. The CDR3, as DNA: TGTGCCTGGAGTCGGGACAGACCCTATGGCTACACCTTC.

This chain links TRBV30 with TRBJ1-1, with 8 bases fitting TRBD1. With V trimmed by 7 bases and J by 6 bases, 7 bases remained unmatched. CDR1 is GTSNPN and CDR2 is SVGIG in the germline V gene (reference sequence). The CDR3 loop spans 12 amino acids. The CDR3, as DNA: TGTGCCTACCGACAGGGGAAGGCTGAAGCTTTCTTT. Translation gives CAYRQGKAEAFF.

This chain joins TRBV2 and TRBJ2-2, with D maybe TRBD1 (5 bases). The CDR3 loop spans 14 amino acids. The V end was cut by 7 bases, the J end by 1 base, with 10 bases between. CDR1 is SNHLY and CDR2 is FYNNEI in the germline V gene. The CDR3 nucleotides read TGTGCCAGCACCTGGACATTGAACACCGGGGAGCTGTTTTTT. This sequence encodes CASTWTLNTGELFF.

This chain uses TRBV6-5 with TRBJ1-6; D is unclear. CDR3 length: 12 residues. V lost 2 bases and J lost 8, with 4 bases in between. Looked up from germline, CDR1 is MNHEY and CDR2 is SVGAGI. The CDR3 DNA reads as TGTGCCAGCAGTTACGGAGATTCACCCCTCCACTTT. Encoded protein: CASSYGDSPLHF.

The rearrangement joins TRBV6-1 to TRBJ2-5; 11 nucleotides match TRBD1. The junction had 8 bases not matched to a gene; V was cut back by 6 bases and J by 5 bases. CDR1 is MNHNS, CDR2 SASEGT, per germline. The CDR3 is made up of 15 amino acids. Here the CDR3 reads CASRLGQGALETQYF. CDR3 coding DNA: TGTGCCAGCAGACTTGGACAGGGGGCCTTGGAGACCCAGTACTTC.

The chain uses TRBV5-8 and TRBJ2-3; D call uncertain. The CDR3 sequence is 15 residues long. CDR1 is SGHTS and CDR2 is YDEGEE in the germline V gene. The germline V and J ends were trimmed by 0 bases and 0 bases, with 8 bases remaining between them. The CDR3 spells CASSLVRASTDTQYF. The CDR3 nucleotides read TGTGCCAGCAGCTTGGTGAGAGCTAGCACAGATACGCAGTATTTT.

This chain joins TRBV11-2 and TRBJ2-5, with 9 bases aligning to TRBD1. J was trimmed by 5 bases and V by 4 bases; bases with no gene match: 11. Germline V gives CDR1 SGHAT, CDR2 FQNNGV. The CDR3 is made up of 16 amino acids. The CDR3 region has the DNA TGTGCCAGCAGCTCTCCGGGACAGGGACTTAGGGAGACCCAGTACTTC. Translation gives CASSSPGQGLRETQYF.

CDR3 in DNA: TGTGCCAGCAGTGAAGAGCCACCAGGCCATAATTCACCCCTCCACTTT. Amino acid sequence: CASSEEPPGHNSPLHF. The chain carries TRBV2 and TRBJ1-6; D is unclear. Trimming cost V 1 base and J 5 bases, with 12 bases left between them. The CDR3 runs to 16 residues. Germline V gene lookup returns CDR1 SNHLY and CDR2 FYNNEI.

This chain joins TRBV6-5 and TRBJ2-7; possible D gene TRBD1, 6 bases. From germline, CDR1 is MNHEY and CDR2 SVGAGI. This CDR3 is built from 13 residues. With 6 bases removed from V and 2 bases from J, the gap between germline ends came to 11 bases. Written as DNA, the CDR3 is TGTGCCAGCAGCGACAGGCTGGCCTACGAGCAGTACTTC. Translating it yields CASSDRLAYEQYF.

DNA of the CDR3: TGCAGCGTTGGGACAGGGGGCAACTATGGCTACACCTTC. It specifies CSVGTGGNYGYTF. This chain links TRBV29-1 with TRBJ1-2; 11 nucleotides align to TRBD1. CDR3 length: 13 amino acids. Germline loops: CDR1 SQVTM, CDR2 ANQGSEA. V gave up 4 bases and J gave up 2 bases; unmatched junction bases: 0.

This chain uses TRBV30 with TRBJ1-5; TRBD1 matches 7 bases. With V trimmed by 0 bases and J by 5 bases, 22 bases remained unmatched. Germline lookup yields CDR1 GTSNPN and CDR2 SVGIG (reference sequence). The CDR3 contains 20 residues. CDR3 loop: CAWSVRGTRASVRGDQPQHF. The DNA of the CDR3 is TGTGCCTGGAGTGTACGGGGGACAAGGGCCTCGGTCAGGGGGGATCAGCCCCAGCATTTT. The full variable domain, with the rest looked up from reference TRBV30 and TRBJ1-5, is SQTIHQWPATLVQPVGSPLSLECTVEGTSNPNLYWYRQAAGRGLQLLFYSVGIGQISSEVPQNLSASRPQDRQFILSSKKLLLSDSGFYLCAWSVRGTRASVRGDQPQHFGDGTRLSIL.

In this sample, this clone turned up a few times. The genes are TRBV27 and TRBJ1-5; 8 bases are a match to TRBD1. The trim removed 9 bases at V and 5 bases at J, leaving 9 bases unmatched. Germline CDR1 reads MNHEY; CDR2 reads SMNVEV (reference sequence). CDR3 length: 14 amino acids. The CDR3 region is CASSPGGSHQPQHF. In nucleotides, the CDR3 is TGTGCCAGTTCGCCAGGGGGCTCCCATCAGCCCCAGCATTTT.

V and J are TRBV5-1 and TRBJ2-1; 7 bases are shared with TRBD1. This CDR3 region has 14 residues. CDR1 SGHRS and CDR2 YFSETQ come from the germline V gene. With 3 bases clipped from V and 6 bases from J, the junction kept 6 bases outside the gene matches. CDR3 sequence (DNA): TGCGCCAGCAGCTACGGACAGGAGCTCAATGAGCAGTTCTTC. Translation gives CASSYGQELNEQFF. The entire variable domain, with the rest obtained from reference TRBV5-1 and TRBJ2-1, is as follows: KAGVTQTPRYLIKTRGQQVTLSCSPISGHRSVSWYQQTPGQGLQFLFEYFSETQRNKGNFPGRFSGRQFSNSRSEMNVSTLELGDSALYLCASSYGQELNEQFFGPGTRLTVL.

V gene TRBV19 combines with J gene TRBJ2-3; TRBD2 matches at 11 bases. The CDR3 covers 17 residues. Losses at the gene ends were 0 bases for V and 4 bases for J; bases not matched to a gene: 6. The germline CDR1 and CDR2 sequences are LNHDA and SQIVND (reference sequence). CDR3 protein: CASSIDLAGGLADTQYF. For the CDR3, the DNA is TGTGCCAGTAGTATAGATCTAGCGGGGGGATTGGCAGATACGCAGTATTTT.

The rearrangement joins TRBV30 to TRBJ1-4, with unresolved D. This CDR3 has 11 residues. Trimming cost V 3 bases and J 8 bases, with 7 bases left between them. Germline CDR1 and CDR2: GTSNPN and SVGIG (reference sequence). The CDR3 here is CAWRSREKLFF. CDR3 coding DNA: TGTGCCTGGAGATCCAGGGAAAAACTGTTTTTT.

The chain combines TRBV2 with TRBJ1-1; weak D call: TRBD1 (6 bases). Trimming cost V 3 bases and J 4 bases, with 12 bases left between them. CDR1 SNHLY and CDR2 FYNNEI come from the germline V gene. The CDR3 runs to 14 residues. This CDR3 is CASSEDGGATEAFF. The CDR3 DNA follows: TGTGCCAGCAGTGAGGATGGGGGGGCCACTGAAGCTTTCTTT. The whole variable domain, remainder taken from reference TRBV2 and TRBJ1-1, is EPEVTQTPSHQVTQMGQEVILRCVPISNHLYFYWYRQILGQKVEFLVSFYNNEISEKSEIFDDQFSVERPDGSNFTLKIRSTKLEDSAMYFCASSEDGGATEAFFGQGTRLTVV.

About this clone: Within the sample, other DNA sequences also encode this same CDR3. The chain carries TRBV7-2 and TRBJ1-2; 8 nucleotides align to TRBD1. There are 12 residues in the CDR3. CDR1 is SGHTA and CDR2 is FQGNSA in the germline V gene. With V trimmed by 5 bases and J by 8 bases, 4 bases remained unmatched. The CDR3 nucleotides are TGTGCCAGCAGCACAAACAGGGGGGGCTACACCTTC. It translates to CASSTNRGGYTF.

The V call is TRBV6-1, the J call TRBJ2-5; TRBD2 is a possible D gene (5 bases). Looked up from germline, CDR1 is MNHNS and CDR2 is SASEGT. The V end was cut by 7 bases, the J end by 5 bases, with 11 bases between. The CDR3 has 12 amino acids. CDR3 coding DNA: TGTGCCAGCACGGCGGGTGGGGAGACCCAGTACTTC. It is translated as CASTAGGETQYF.

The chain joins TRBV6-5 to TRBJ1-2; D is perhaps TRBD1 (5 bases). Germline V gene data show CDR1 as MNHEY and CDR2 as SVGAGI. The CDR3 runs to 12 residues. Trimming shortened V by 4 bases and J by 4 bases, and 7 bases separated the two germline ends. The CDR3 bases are TGTGCCAGCAGTTTGGGGGGCTATGGCTACACCTTC. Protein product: CASSLGGYGYTF.

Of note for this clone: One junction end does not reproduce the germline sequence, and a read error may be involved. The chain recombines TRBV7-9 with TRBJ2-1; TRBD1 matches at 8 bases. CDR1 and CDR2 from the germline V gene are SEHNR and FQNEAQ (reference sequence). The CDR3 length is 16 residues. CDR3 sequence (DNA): TGTGCCAGCAGCCTAGCCCTAGGACAGGGTTACAATGAGCAGTTCTTC. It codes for CASSLALGQGYNEQFF.

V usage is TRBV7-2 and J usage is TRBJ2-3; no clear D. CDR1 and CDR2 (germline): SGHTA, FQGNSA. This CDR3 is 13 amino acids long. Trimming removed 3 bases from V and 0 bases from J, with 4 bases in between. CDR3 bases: TGTGCCAGCAGCTTTTATAGCACAGATACGCAGTATTTT. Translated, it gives CASSFYSTDTQYF.

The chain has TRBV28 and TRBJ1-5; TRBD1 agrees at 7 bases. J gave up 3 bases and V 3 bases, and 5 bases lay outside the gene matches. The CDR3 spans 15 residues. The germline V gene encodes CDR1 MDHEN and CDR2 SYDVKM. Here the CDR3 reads CASSLGDSPNQPQHF. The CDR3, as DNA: TGTGCCAGCAGTTTGGGGGACAGTCCCAATCAGCCCCAGCATTTT.

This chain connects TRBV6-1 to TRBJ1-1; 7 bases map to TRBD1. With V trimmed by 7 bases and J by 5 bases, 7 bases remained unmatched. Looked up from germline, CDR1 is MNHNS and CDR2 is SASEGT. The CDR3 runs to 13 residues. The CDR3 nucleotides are TGTGCCAGCAAAGGGCAGGGGGAAACTGAAGCTTTCTTT. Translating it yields CASKGQGETEAFF.

CDR3 nucleotide sequence: TGCGCCAGCAGCGTGGACAGTGAGTATGGCTACACCTTC. Translation: CASSVDSEYGYTF. The chain couples TRBV5-1 to TRBJ1-2; tentative D call: TRBD1 (6 bases). The V end was cut by 4 bases, the J end by 5 bases, with 12 bases between. This CDR3 contains 13 residues. Germline CDR1 and CDR2: SGHRS and YFSETQ.